A selection of T cell receptor beta chains follows, all from one sample in a study of shared clonotypes between healthy human individuals. This table comes from immunoSEQ multiplex PCR, and its TCRdb copy is limited to in-frame clones, with some not included. This sample has roughly 1,500,000 clones, with around 98% found just once. The specimen sequenced was naive CD4+ T cells sorted from blood. These receptors were taken from a man aged 25-40 years in good health. CDR3s include the opening cysteine and the closing phenylalanine or tryptophan. D genes are given only for firm matches. The size entry is marked missing in some rows and otherwise reads once, few, many or a size class.

V: TRBV11-2
D: .
J: TRBJ2-5
size: .
CDR3: CASSSRGEETQYF
DNA: TGTGCCAGCAGCTCCAGGGGGGAGGAGACCCAGTACTTC

V: TRBV6-5
D: .
J: TRBJ2-5
size: .
CDR3: CASSYVTGILETQYF
DNA: TGTGCCAGCAGTTACGTAACAGGGATACTAGAGACCCAGTACTTC

V: TRBV9
D: TRBD2
J: TRBJ2-1
size: .
CDR3: CASSVAGLAGGSEQFF
DNA: TGTGCCAGCAGCGTAGCAGGACTAGCGGGAGGGAGTGAGCAGTTCTTC

V: TRBV28
D: TRBD2
J: TRBJ2-3
size: .
CDR3: CASHPGTSGYTDTQYF
DNA: TGTGCCAGTCACCCCGGGACTAGCGGTTACACAGATACGCAGTATTTT

V: TRBV11-3
D: TRBD1
J: TRBJ2-1
size: .
CDR3: CASSLGDRAYNEQFF
DNA: TGTGCCAGCAGCTTAGGGGACAGAGCCTACAATGAGCAGTTCTTC

V: TRBV11-2
D: TRBD1
J: TRBJ1-1
size: .
CDR3: CASSPYPTGLTEAFF
DNA: TGTGCCAGCAGCCCCTATCCGACAGGGCTCACTGAAGCTTTCTTT

V: TRBV4-3
D: .
J: TRBJ2-3
size: once
CDR3: CASSQVWTFTDTQYF
DNA: TGCGCCAGCAGCCAAGTTTGGACCTTCACAGATACGCAGTATTTT

V: TRBV5-1
D: TRBD2
J: TRBJ2-7
size: .
CDR3: CASSLVSSGSYEQYF
DNA: TGCGCCAGCAGCTTGGTATCTAGCGGCTCGTACGAGCAGTACTTC

V: TRBV7-8
D: .
J: TRBJ2-6
size: once
CDR3: CASSLRIPGIGSGANVLTF
DNA: TGTGCCAGCAGCCTTAGGATCCCGGGGATCGGTTCTGGGGCCAACGTCCTGACTTTC

V: TRBV28
D: .
J: TRBJ2-7
size: .
CDR3: CASSEGVSYEQYF
DNA: TGTGCCTCAAGCGAGGGGGTTTCATACGAGCAGTACTTC

V: TRBV25-1
D: TRBD2
J: TRBJ2-1
size: .
CDR3: CASSGTSGSVYNEQFF
DNA: TGTGCCAGCAGTGGGACTAGCGGGAGCGTCTACAATGAGCAGTTCTTC

V: TRBV11-1
D: .
J: TRBJ2-7
size: .
CDR3: CASSLGGTVAYEQYF
DNA: TGTGCCAGCAGCTTAGGTGGGACCGTAGCCTACGAGCAGTACTTC

V: TRBV21-1
D: .
J: TRBJ2-7
size: once
CDR3: CASSKRQGIDYEQYF
DNA: TGTGCCAGCAGCAAAAGACAGGGGATCGACTACGAGCAGTACTTC

V: TRBV4-1
D: .
J: TRBJ2-1
size: once
CDR3: CASSQDSGNEQFF
DNA: TGCGCCAGCAGCCAAGACTCGGGAAATGAGCAGTTCTTC

V: TRBV28
D: .
J: TRBJ1-4
size: .
CDR3: CASKGTPEKLFF
DNA: TGTGCCAGCAAGGGGACGCCCGAAAAACTGTTTTTT

V: TRBV11-2
D: .
J: TRBJ1-3
size: .
CDR3: CASSLGHINSGNTIYF
DNA: TGTGCCAGCAGCTTAGGACACATCAACTCTGGAAACACCATATATTTT

V: TRBV29-1
D: .
J: TRBJ2-3
size: .
CDR3: CSVLAGGTDTQYF
DNA: TGCAGCGTTCTTGCAGGGGGCACAGATACGCAGTATTTT

V: TRBV19
D: TRBD1
J: TRBJ2-2
size: .
CDR3: CASTTTGATTGELFF
DNA: TGTGCCAGTACCACGACAGGGGCGACCACCGGGGAGCTGTTTTTT

V: TRBV2
D: .
J: TRBJ2-2
size: .
CDR3: CASSYLQNHNTGELFF
DNA: TGTGCCAGCAGTTACTTACAGAACCACAACACCGGGGAGCTGTTTTTT

V: TRBV6-5
D: TRBD1
J: TRBJ2-7
size: .
CDR3: CASSYQDRSHEQYF
DNA: TGTGCCAGCAGCTACCAGGACAGGTCCCACGAGCAGTACTTC

V: TRBV28
D: TRBD2
J: TRBJ2-3
size: .
CDR3: CASSLLAGVTDTQYF
DNA: TGTGCCAGCAGTTTACTAGCGGGAGTCACAGATACGCAGTATTTT

V: TRBV5-1
D: TRBD2
J: TRBJ2-1
size: .
CDR3: CASSLGTSGVNEQFF
DNA: TGCGCCAGCAGCTTGGGGACTAGCGGAGTTAATGAGCAGTTCTTC

V: TRBV5-1
D: TRBD2
J: TRBJ2-7
size: .
CDR3: CASSLLASGIDYEQYF
DNA: TGCGCCAGCAGCTTGCTTGCTAGCGGGATCGACTACGAGCAGTACTTC

V: TRBV18
D: .
J: TRBJ2-5
size: .
CDR3: CASSGFGGETQYF
DNA: TGTGCCAGCTCAGGGTTCGGAGGAGAGACCCAGTACTTC

V: TRBV29-1
D: .
J: TRBJ2-7
size: once
CDR3: CSVAQPRRDLQWEQYF
DNA: TGCAGCGTTGCCCAACCGCGCAGGGACCTCCAGTGGGAGCAGTACTTC

V: TRBV5-4
D: TRBD2
J: TRBJ2-7
size: .
CDR3: CASSLGLAGTQYF
DNA: TGTGCCAGCAGCCTGGGACTAGCGGGAACACAGTACTTC

V: TRBV5-1
D: .
J: TRBJ2-7
size: .
CDR3: CASSLPISERSYEQYF
DNA: TGCGCCAGCAGCTTGCCGATCTCGGAGAGATCCTACGAGCAGTACTTC

V: TRBV6-1
D: TRBD1
J: TRBJ1-3
size: once
CDR3: CASNPGQTGNTIYF
DNA: TGTGCCAGCAACCCGGGACAGACTGGAAACACCATATATTTT

V: TRBV19
D: TRBD2
J: TRBJ2-1
size: .
CDR3: CASSTLAGKAHEQFF
DNA: TGTGCCAGTAGCACACTAGCGGGAAAGGCACATGAGCAGTTCTTC

V: TRBV5-6
D: .
J: TRBJ2-6
size: .
CDR3: CASSSRGSGANVLTF
DNA: TGTGCCAGCAGCTCTAGGGGCTCTGGGGCCAACGTCCTGACTTTC

V: TRBV4-1
D: .
J: TRBJ2-7
size: .
CDR3: CASSQEIAHSSYEQYF
DNA: TGCGCCAGCAGCCAGGAGATAGCGCATAGCTCCTACGAGCAGTACTTC

V: TRBV9
D: .
J: TRBJ2-5
size: .
CDR3: CASSVEPRYQETQYF
DNA: TGTGCCAGCAGCGTAGAGCCCCGGTACCAAGAGACCCAGTACTTC

V: TRBV19
D: .
J: TRBJ1-1
size: .
CDR3: CATLEVGGNTEAFF
DNA: TGTGCCACTCTTGAAGTCGGGGGGAACACTGAAGCTTTCTTT

V: TRBV7-6
D: TRBD1
J: TRBJ2-5
size: .
CDR3: CASSQTTGEETQYF
DNA: TGTGCCAGCAGCCAGACGACAGGGGAAGAGACCCAGTACTTC

V: TRBV9
D: .
J: TRBJ1-2
size: .
CDR3: CASSVGNYGYTF
DNA: TGTGCCAGCAGCGTAGGAAACTATGGCTACACCTTC

V: TRBV29-1
D: .
J: TRBJ2-2
size: .
CDR3: CSVGQTGNTGELFF
DNA: TGCAGCGTTGGACAGACAGGGAACACCGGGGAGCTGTTTTTT

V: TRBV10-3
D: .
J: TRBJ1-5
size: few
CDR3: CAISRDISGQPQHF
DNA: TGTGCCATCAGTCGGGACATTTCAGGTCAGCCCCAGCATTTT

V: TRBV9
D: .
J: TRBJ2-1
size: .
CDR3: CASSVVEGTRFF
DNA: TGTGCCAGCAGCGTAGTCGAAGGGACCCGGTTCTTC

V: TRBV5-4
D: TRBD2
J: TRBJ2-1
size: once
CDR3: CASSHGTSGTNEQFF
DNA: TGTGCCAGCAGCCACGGGACTAGCGGGACCAATGAGCAGTTCTTC

V: TRBV6-1
D: .
J: TRBJ2-2
size: .
CDR3: CASSEAGAGTGELFF
DNA: TGTGCCAGCAGTGAAGCGGGAGCAGGCACCGGGGAGCTGTTTTTT

V: TRBV4-2
D: .
J: TRBJ1-2
size: .
CDR3: CASSQDGQGLNYGYTF
DNA: TGTGCCAGCAGCCAAGATGGGCAGGGGCTCAACTATGGCTACACCTTC

V: TRBV10-2
D: .
J: TRBJ2-3
size: .
CDR3: CASASTDTQYF
DNA: TGCGCCAGTGCTAGCACAGATACGCAGTATTTT

V: TRBV5-5
D: TRBD2
J: TRBJ2-1
size: .
CDR3: CASAGTSGSNEQFF
DNA: TGTGCCAGCGCCGGGACTAGCGGGTCCAATGAGCAGTTCTTC

V: TRBV9
D: .
J: TRBJ2-5
size: once
CDR3: CASSVAGGEETQYF
DNA: TGTGCCAGCAGCGTAGCTGGCGGCGAAGAGACCCAGTACTTC